A single sample gave rise to the 9 T cell receptor beta chains below, sequenced in a study of PD-1 blockade in classical Hodgkin lymphoma. The protocol was immunoSEQ multiplex PCR, while the TCRdb copy is restricted to in-frame clones and leaves out a portion. The sample carries some 21,000 clones, about 82% recorded once. No patient escaped relapse after autologous stem cell transplantation, and brentuximab vedotin exposure varied. This specimen consisted of peripheral blood mononuclear cells (PBMCs), obtained before the second cycle of nivolumab. The receptor set was obtained from a human donor with classical Hodgkin lymphoma.

J is TRBJ2-7 and V is TRBV30; D gene ambiguous. This CDR3 region has 12 residues. V was shortened by 3 bases and J by 4 bases, with 10 bases between the two germline ends. Germline CDR1 is GTSNPN and CDR2 is SVGIG (reference sequence). Here the CDR3 DNA reads TGTGCCTGGAGCGAACAACGTTACGAGCAGTACTTC. The encoded protein is CAWSEQRYEQYF.

The rearrangement links TRBV18 to TRBJ1-5; no clear D gene. The CDR3 sequence is 13 residues long. V lost 1 base and J 4 bases, leaving 5 bases between the germline ends. CDR1 is KGHSH, CDR2 LQKENI, per germline. CDR3 sequence (DNA): TGTGCCAGCTCACCACAGGGAAATCAGCCCCAGCATTTT. Translation gives CASSPQGNQPQHF.

This clone appeared a few times. J is TRBJ2-2 and V is TRBV30; TRBD2 might be the D (6 bases). This CDR3 spans 14 amino acids. Germline lookup yields CDR1 GTSNPN and CDR2 SVGIG (reference sequence). Trimming left V 4 bases short and J 5 bases short, with 14 bases between. The CDR3 loop is CAWTPGVRTGELFF. CDR3 DNA sequence: TGTGCCTGGACTCCGGGAGTTCGGACCGGGGAGCTGTTTTTT. Complete variable domain (other parts from reference TRBV30 and TRBJ2-2): SQTIHQWPATLVQPVGSPLSLECTVEGTSNPNLYWYRQAAGRGLQLLFYSVGIGQISSEVPQNLSASRPQDRQFILSSKKLLLSDSGFYLCAWTPGVRTGELFFGEGSRLTVL.

This clone was detected a few times. The chain carries TRBV7-2 and TRBJ1-6; D may be TRBD1 (6 bases). The V end was cut by 1 base, the J end by 15 bases, with 16 bases between. The CDR3 spans 14 residues. The V gene's germline CDR1 is SGHTA and CDR2 FQGNSA. The CDR3: CASSLGISGTILHF. CDR3 nucleotides: TGTGCCAGCAGCTTAGGGATATCCGGGACAATCCTCCACTTT. Full variable domain (remainder filled in from reference TRBV7-2 and TRBJ1-6): GAGVSQSPSNKVTEKGKDVELRCDPISGHTALYWYRQSLGQGLEFLIYFQGNSAPDKSGLPSDRFSAERTGGSVSTLTIQRTQQEDSAVYLCASSLGISGTILHFGNGTRLTVT.

J is TRBJ1-4 and V is TRBV11-2; tentative D call: TRBD1 (6 bases). The V gene's germline CDR1 is SGHAT and CDR2 FQNNGV. V was pared by 3 bases and J by 4 bases, with 15 bases between. CDR3 length: 16 amino acids. The CDR3 here is CASSLVMGGGNEKLFF. CDR3 in DNA: TGTGCCAGCAGCTTGGTTATGGGAGGGGGTAATGAAAAACTGTTTTTT.

The rearrangement uses TRBV19 and TRBJ1-1; TRBD1 is a possible D gene (5 bases). CDR3 length: 13 amino acids. Looked up from germline, CDR1 is LNHDA and CDR2 is SQIVND (reference sequence). V was shortened by 6 bases and J by 6 bases, with 14 bases between the two germline ends. CDR3 bases: TGTGCCAGTAGCCCGGGGGGTTACTCTGAAGCTTTCTTT. Translated, it gives CASSPGGYSEAFF.

The chain recombines TRBV9 with TRBJ2-5, with 11 bases identical to TRBD2. The CDR3 is 17 amino acids. J was trimmed by 4 bases and V by 1 base; bases with no gene match: 9. CDR1 and CDR2 (germline): SGDLS, YYNGEE. CDR3 DNA sequence: TGTGCCAGCAGCGTACGGGATAGCGGGAGGGCCCTAGAGACCCAGTACTTC. Translating it yields CASSVRDSGRALETQYF.

This sequence joins TRBV6-6 and TRBJ1-6; D remains ambiguous. The CDR3 runs to 15 residues. The V gene's germline CDR1 is MNHNY and CDR2 SVGAGI (reference sequence). V was trimmed by 0 bases and J by 10 bases, leaving 13 bases between them. CDR3 amino acids: CASSYSHRERSPLHF. The DNA of the CDR3 is TGTGCCAGCAGTTACTCCCACCGGGAGAGGTCACCCCTCCACTTT.

The rearrangement joins TRBV7-2 to TRBJ1-5; TRBD1 agrees at 8 bases. V lost 3 bases, J lost 1 base, and 5 bases stayed unmatched. CDR1 is SGHTA, CDR2 FQGNSA, per germline. The CDR3 has 16 amino acids. Here the CDR3 reads CASSFTGGRSNQPQHF. CDR3 nucleotides: TGTGCCAGCAGCTTCACAGGGGGTAGGAGCAATCAGCCCCAGCATTTT. The whole variable domain, remainder taken from reference TRBV7-2 and TRBJ1-5, is GAGVSQSPSNKVTEKGKDVELRCDPISGHTALYWYRQSLGQGLEFLIYFQGNSAPDKSGLPSDRFSAERTGGSVSTLTIQRTQQEDSAVYLCASSFTGGRSNQPQHFGDGTRLSIL.